This T cell receptor beta chain derives from a study of blood T cell repertoires in COVID-19. Study information: Researchers got acute and convalescent COVID-19 samples from the United States, Italy and Spain. PBMCs, B-cell-depleted T cells, or T cells provided the cDNA or gDNA that made up the material.

Original processing notes: Reference gene primer amplification in the assay estimated nucleated cell counts. TCRdb's copy holds only in-frame clones and misses some; the assay was immunoSEQ multiplex PCR. V and J calls and clone size are given by that table; D and trimming were obtained from the DNA. The data hold more than 150,000 clones, with around four fifths observed a single time. The CDR3 is 14 residues long. Germline lookup yields CDR1 MDHEN and CDR2 SYDVKM. The V gene lost 6 bases and the J gene lost 1 base, with 11 bases spanning the gap. Input material: peripheral blood. The chain carries TRBV28 and TRBJ2-3; D uncertain. The source is a woman aged 40 to 49 with acute or convalescent COVID-19. CDR3 bases: TGTGCCAGCAGCCCGTACGAGGGCACAGATACGCAGTATTTT. Protein sequence: CASSPYEGTDTQYF.